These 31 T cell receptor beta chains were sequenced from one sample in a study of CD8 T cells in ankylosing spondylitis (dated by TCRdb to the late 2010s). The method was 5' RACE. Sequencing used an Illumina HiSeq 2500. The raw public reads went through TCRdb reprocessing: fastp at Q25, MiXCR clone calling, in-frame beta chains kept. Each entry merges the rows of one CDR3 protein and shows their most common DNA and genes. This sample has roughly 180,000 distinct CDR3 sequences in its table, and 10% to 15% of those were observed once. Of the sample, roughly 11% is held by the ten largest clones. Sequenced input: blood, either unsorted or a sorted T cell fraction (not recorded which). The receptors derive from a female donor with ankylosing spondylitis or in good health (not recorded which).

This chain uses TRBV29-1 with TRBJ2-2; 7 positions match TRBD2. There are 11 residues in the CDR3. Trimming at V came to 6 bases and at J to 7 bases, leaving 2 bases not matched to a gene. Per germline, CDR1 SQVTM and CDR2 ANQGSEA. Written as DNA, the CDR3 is TGCAGCGTGAGGGAGGGCGGGGAGCTGTTTTTT. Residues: CSVREGGELFF.

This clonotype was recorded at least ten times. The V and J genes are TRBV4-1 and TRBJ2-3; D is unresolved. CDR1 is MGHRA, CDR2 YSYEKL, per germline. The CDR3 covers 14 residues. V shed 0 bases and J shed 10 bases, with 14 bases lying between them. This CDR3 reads CASSQERNSPAQYF. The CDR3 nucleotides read TGCGCCAGCAGCCAAGAAAGAAACAGCCCTGCGCAGTATTTT.

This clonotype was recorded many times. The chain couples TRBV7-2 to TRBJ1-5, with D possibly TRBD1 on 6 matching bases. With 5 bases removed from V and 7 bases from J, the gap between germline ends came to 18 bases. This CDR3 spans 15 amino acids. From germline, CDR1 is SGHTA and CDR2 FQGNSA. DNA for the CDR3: TGTGCCAGCAGCCGGGGGGGCAGGGTGGAGCAGCCCCAGCATTTT. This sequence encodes CASSRGGRVEQPQHF.

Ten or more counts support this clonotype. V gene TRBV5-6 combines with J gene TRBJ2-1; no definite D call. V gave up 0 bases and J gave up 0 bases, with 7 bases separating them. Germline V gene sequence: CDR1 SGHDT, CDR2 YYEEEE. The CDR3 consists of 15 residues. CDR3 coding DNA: TGTGCCAGCAGCTTGGAATGGGGCTCCTACAATGAGCAGTTCTTC. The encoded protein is CASSLEWGSYNEQFF. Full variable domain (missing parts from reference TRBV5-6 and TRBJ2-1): DAGVTQSPTHLIKTRGQQVTLRCSPKSGHDTVSWYQQALGQGPQFIFQYYEEEERQRGNFPDRFSGHQFPNYSSELNVNALLLGDSALYLCASSLEWGSYNEQFFGPGTRLTVL.

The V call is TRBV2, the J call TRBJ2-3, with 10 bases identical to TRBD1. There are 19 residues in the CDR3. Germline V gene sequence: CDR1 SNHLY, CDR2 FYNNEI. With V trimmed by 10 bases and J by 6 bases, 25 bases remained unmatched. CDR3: CAICRWGQGPVQDRDTQYF. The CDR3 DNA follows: TGTGCCATCTGCCGCTGGGGACAGGGGCCAGTCCAGGATAGGGATACGCAGTATTTT.

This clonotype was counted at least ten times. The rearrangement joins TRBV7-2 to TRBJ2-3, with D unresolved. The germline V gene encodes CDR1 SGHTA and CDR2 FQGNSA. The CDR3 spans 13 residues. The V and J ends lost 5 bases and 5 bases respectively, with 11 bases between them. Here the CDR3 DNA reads TGTGCCAGCAGCCAGGTTAGCCGAGATACGCAGTATTTT. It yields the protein CASSQVSRDTQYF.

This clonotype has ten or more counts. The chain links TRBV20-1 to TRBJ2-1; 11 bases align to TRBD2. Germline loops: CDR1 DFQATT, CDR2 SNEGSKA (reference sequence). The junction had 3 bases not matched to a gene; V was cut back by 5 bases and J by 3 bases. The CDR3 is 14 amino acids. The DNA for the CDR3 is TGCAGTGCTGCCGGGACTAGCGGCTACAATGAGCAGTTCTTC. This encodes CSAAGTSGYNEQFF.

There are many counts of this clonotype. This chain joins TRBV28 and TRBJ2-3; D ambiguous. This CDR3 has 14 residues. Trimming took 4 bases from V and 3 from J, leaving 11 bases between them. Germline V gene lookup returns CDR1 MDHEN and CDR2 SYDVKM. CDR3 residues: CASSSNAGTDTQYF. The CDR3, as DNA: TGTGCCAGCAGTTCGAACGCTGGGACAGATACGCAGTATTTT.

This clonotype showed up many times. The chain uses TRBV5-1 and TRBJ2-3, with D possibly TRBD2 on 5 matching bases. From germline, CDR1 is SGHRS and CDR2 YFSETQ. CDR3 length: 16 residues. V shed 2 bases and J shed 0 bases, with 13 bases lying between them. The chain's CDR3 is CASSFVGVGSTDTQYF. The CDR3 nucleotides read TGCGCCAGCAGCTTTGTGGGAGTAGGGAGCACAGATACGCAGTATTTT.

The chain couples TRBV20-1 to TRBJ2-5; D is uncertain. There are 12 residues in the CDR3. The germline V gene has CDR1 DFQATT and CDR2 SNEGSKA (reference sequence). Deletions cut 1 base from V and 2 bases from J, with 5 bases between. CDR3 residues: CSARVAQETQYF. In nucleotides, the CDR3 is TGCAGTGCTAGAGTGGCTCAAGAGACCCAGTACTTC.

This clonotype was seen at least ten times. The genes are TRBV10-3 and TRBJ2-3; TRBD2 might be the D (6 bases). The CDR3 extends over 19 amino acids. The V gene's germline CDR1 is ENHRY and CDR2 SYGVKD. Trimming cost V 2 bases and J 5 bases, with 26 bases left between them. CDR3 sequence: CAISEPTGRIIGQLDTQYF. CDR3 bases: TGTGCCATCAGTGAGCCGACTGGGAGGATTATTGGACAATTAGATACGCAGTATTTT.

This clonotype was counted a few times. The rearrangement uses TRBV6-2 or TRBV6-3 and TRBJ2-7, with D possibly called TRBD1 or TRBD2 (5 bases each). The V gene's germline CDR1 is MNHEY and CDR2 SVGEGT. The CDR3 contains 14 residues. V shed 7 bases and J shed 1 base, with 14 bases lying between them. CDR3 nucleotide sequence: TGTGCCAGCATCAGGGACGGGATTTCCTACGAGCAGTACTTC. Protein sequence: CASIRDGISYEQYF.

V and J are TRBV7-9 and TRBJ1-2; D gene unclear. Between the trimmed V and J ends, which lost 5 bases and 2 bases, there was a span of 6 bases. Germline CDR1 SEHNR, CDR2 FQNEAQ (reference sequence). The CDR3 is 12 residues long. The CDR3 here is CASSLHNYGYTF. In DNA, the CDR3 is TGTGCCAGCAGCCTACACAACTATGGCTACACCTTC.

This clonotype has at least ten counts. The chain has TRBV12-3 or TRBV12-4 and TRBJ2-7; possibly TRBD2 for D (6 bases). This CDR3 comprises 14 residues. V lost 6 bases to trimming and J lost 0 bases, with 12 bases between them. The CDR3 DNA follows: TGTGCCAGCAGCCTTTCTAGCGCCTCCTACGAGCAGTACTTC. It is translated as CASSLSSASYEQYF.

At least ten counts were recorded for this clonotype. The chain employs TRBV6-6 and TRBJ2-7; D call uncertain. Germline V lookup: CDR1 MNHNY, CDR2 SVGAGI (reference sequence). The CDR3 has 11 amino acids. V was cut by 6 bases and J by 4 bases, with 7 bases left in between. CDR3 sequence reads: CASRNSYEQYF. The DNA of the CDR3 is TGTGCCAGCAGGAACAGTTACGAGCAGTACTTC.

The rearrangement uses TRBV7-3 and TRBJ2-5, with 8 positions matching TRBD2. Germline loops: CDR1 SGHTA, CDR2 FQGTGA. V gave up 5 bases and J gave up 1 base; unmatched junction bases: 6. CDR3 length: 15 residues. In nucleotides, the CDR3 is TGTGCCAGCAGCCATAGCGGGAAACCCCAAGAGACCCAGTACTTC. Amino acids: CASSHSGKPQETQYF.

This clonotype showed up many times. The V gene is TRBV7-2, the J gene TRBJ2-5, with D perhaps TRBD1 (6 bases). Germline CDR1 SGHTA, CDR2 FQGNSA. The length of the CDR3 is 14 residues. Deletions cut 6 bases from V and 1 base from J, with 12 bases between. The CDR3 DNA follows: TGTGCCAGCAGTCGACAGGTCATCCAAGAGACCCAGTACTTC. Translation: CASSRQVIQETQYF.

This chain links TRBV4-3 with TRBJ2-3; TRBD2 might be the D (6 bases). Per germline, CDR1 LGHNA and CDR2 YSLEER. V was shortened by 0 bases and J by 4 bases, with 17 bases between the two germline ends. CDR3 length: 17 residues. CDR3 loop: CASSQDMAGIKPDTQYF. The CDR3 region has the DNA TGCGCCAGCAGCCAAGATATGGCGGGGATTAAGCCAGATACGCAGTATTTT.

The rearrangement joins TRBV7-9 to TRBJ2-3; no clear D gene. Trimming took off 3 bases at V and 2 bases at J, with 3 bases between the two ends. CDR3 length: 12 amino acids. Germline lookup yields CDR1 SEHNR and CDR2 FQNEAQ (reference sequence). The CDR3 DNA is TGTGCCAGCAGCTTTATCACAGATACGCAGTATTTT. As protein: CASSFITDTQYF.

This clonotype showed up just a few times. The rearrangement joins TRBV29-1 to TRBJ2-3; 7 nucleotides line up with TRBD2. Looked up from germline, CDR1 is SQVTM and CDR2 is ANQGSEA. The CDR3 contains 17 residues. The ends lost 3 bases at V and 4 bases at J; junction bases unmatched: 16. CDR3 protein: CSVDWSSGGRTADTQYF. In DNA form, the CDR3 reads TGCAGCGTTGATTGGTCTTCGGGCGGGAGAACTGCAGATACGCAGTATTTT.

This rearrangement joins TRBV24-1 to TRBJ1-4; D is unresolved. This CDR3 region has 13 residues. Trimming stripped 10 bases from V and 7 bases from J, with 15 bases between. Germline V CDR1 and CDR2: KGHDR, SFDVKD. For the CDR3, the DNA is TGTGCCACGGACGGACGGATCGGTGAAAAACTGTTTTTT. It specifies CATDGRIGEKLFF.

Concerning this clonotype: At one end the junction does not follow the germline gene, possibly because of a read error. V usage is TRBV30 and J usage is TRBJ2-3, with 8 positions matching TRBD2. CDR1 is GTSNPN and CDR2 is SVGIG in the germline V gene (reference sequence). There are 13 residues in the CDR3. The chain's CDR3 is CAWSPAGEDAQYF. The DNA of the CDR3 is TGTGCCTGGAGCCCAGCGGGAGAAGATGCGCAGTATTTT.

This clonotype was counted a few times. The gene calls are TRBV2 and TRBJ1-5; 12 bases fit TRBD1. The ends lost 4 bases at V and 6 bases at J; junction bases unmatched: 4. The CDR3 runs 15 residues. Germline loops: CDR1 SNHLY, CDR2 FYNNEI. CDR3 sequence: CASSVGTGGIQPQHF. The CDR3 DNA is TGTGCCAGCAGTGTAGGGACAGGGGGCATTCAGCCCCAGCATTTT. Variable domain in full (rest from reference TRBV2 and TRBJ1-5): EPEVTQTPSHQVTQMGQEVILRCVPISNHLYFYWYRQILGQKVEFLVSFYNNEISEKSEIFDDQFSVERPDGSNFTLKIRSTKLEDSAMYFCASSVGTGGIQPQHFGDGTRLSIL.

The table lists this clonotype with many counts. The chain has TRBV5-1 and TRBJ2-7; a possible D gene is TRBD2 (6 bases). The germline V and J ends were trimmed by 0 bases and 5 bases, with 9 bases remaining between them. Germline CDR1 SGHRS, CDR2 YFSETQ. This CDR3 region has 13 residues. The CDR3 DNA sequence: TGCGCCAGCAGCTTGGGAGGGGAGGACGAGCAGTACTTC. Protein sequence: CASSLGGEDEQYF.

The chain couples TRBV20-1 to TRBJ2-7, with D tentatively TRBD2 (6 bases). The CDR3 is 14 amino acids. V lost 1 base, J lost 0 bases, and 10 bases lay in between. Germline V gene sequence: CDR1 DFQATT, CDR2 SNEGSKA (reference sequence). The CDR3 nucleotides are TGCAGTGCTAGAGGGGCCGGGAGCTCCTACGAGCAGTACTTC. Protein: CSARGAGSSYEQYF.

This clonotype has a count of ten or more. The DNA of the CDR3 is TGTGCCAGCAGCCAAGAGGGGGCGAAGGCTGAAGCTTTCTTT. Its translation is CASSQEGAKAEAFF. The rearrangement joins TRBV4-2 to TRBJ1-1; D may be TRBD1 (6 bases). Germline CDR1 LGHNA, CDR2 YNFKEQ. The V and J ends lost 0 bases and 6 bases respectively, with 11 bases between them. The CDR3 has 14 amino acids.

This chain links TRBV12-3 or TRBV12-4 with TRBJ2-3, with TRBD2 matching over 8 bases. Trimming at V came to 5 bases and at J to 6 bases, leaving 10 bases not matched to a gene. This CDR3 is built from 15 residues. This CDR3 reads CASSPNEREMDTQYF. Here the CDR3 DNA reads TGTGCCAGCAGTCCTAACGAGCGGGAGATGGATACGCAGTATTTT.

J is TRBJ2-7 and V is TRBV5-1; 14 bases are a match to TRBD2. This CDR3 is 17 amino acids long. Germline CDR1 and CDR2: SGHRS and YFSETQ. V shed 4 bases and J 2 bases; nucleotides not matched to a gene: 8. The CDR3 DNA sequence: TGCGCCAGCAGCCAAGGACTAGCGGGAGGTGGGGCCTACGAGCAGTACTTC. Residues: CASSQGLAGGGAYEQYF.

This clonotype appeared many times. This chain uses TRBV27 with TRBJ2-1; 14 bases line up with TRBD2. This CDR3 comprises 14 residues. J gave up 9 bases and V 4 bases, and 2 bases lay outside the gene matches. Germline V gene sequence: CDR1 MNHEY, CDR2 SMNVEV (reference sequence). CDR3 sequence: CASSSGTSGGEQFF. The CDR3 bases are TGTGCCAGCAGTTCCGGGACTAGCGGGGGTGAGCAGTTCTTC.

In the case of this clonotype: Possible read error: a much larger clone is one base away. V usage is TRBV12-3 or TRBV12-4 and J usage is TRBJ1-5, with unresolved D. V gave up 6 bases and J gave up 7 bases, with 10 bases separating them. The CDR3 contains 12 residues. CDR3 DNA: TGTGCCAGCAGCAATCGAAGGCAGCCCCAGCATTTT. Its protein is CASSNRRQPQHF.

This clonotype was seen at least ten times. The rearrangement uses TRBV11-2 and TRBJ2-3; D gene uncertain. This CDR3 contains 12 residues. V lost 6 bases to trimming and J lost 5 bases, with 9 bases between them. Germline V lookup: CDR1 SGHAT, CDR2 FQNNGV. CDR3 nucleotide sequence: TGTGCCAGCAGTCGAAACGTAGATACGCAGTATTTT. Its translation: CASSRNVDTQYF.